The clone carrying this T cell receptor (beta chain) was seen at least ten times. The length of the CDR3 is 14 residues. V was pared by 2 bases and J by 8 bases, with 7 bases of the junction left unmatched. Looked up from germline, CDR1 is SGHTS and CDR2 is YDEGEE. TCRdb reprocessed the RT-PCR reads via MiXCR and lists one record per CDR3 protein. This sample has about 680,000 distinct CDR3 sequences, with 13% to 15% found just once. The receptor was derived from a female donor in good health, serving as a healthy control. The V call is TRBV5-8, the J call TRBJ2-1; TRBD2 aligns across 7 bases. Sequencing was done on a sample of memory CD4+ T cells from blood. CDR3 region: CASSLGRTSYEQFF. In DNA, the CDR3 is TGTGCCAGCAGCTTAGGGCGGACTAGTTATGAGCAGTTCTTC.